This T cell receptor beta chain appears in the sequencing data of a study of blood T cell repertoires in COVID-19. V dropped 3 bases and J dropped 0 bases, with 13 bases sitting between them. CDR1 SGHNT and CDR2 YYREEE come from the germline V gene (reference sequence). The CDR3 spans 16 residues. The authors' processing: For nucleated cells, counts were estimated from reference gene primer amplification. Clones were read by immunoSEQ multiplex PCR, and TCRdb kept only the in-frame ones, dropping some. V, J and clone size reflect that table, while D and trimming were determined from the DNA. The sample lists about 55,000 clones; 80% to 95% were seen once.

The source of this sequence is a man of 80 years or more with acute or convalescent COVID-19. Sequenced sample: peripheral blood. The J gene is TRBJ1-3, the V gene TRBV5-4; D gene uncertain. The CDR3 protein is CASSSRTQLSGNTIYF. The CDR3 DNA sequence: TGTGCCAGCAGCTCCAGGACTCAGCTCTCTGGAAACACCATATATTTT. The variable domain in full, completed from reference TRBV5-4 and TRBJ1-3, reads ETGVTQSPTHLIKTRGQQVTLRCSSQSGHNTVSWYQQALGQGPQFIFQYYREEENGRGNFPPRFSGLQFPNYSSELNVNALELDDSALYLCASSSRTQLSGNTIYFGEGSWLTVV.